This T cell receptor beta chain was recorded in a study of spatial heterogeneity in lung cancer. Study-level background: The mean occurrence of each unique TCR and UMI combination in raw reads exceeded eight. Study findings and constraints: Blood showed ubiquitous tumor TCRs more often at resection than at routine follow-up.

One entry per CDR3 protein, called by TCRdb with MiXCR from the 5' RACE reads. This sample has 3,000 to 4,000 distinct CDR3 sequences, with roughly 41% found just once. To note about this clonotype: Its specificity is unknown.

V shed 4 bases and J shed 4 bases, with 6 bases lying between them. Germline CDR1 reads SGDLS; CDR2 reads YYNGEE. The CDR3 is made up of 13 amino acids. This sample's time point: sample taken at primary tumor resection. Whole RNA obtained from tumor, nontumor lung or frozen PBMC underwent sequencing without sorting. A total of around 67 untreated early-stage non-small cell lung cancer patients served as donors. This receptor was obtained from a male donor with early-stage non-small cell lung cancer. The sequencing here drew on PBMCs, taken at surgery. The chain recombines TRBV9 with TRBJ2-6; D remains ambiguous. CDR3 loop: CASSPSGANVLTF. The CDR3 DNA reads as TGTGCCAGCAGCCCGTCAGGGGCCAACGTCCTGACTTTC. The whole variable domain, filled in from reference TRBV9 and TRBJ2-6, reads DSGVTQTPKHLITATGQRVTLRCSPRSGDLSVYWYQQSLDQGLQFLIQYYNGEERAKGNILERFSAQQFPDLHSELNLSSLELGDSALYFCASSPSGANVLTFGAGSRLTVL.